The next 24 T cell receptor beta chains were all read from a single sample in a study of T cells expressing NK-cell markers. One entry per CDR3 protein, without DNA, is what TCRdb gives after re-calling the 5' RACE reads. Its listing shows 550,000 to 600,000 distinct CDR3 sequences. Material for sequencing was blood T cells: a sorted CD56 or NKG2C T cell subset, CD4+ or CD8+ T cells, or bulk PBMC T cells (not recorded which). These receptors were taken from a young man in good health.

This sequence joins TRBV29-1 and TRBJ2-2; as DNA is missing, the TRBD1 call by TCRdb cannot be tested. Germline CDR1 reads SQVTM; CDR2 reads ANQGSEA. This CDR3 is 16 amino acids long. CDR3 sequence: CSVEVGNLRTTGELFF.

The V gene is TRBV5-1, the J gene TRBJ2-3; TCRdb's assignment of TRBD2 cannot be checked, as there is no DNA. The V gene's germline CDR1 is SGHRS and CDR2 YFSETQ. CDR3 length equals 13 residues. CDR3 region: CASSGSMADTQYF.

This chain links TRBV12-3 or TRBV12-4 with TRBJ2-1; TCRdb proposes TRBD2, but this gene call is untestable without DNA. The length of the CDR3 is 16 residues. The CDR3 spells CASALVRLGLGNEQFF.

This chain joins TRBV5-1 and TRBJ2-7; without DNA, the TCRdb call of TRBD1 cannot be checked. Germline loops: CDR1 SGHRS, CDR2 YFSETQ. The CDR3 length is 14 residues. This chain's CDR3 is CASSLVGDNYEQYF.

The chain joins TRBV20-1 to TRBJ2-7; TCRdb gives TRBD2 as the D gene, but with no DNA this cannot be confirmed. Germline CDR1 DFQATT, CDR2 SNEGSKA (reference sequence). The CDR3 extends over 13 amino acids. The CDR3 loop is CSAPTSGRDEQYF.

The chain links TRBV2 to TRBJ2-2; TCRdb's D call of TRBD1 is untestable without DNA. Germline V gene data show CDR1 as SNHLY and CDR2 as FYNNEI. This CDR3 comprises 14 residues. CDR3 loop: CASRTGHRNGELFF. Full variable domain (remainder filled in from reference TRBV2 and TRBJ2-2): EPEVTQTPSHQVTQMGQEVILRCVPISNHLYFYWYRQILGQKVEFLVSFYNNEISEKSEIFDDQFSVERPDGSNFTLKIRSTKLEDSAMYFCASRTGHRNGELFFGEGSRLTVL.

The J gene is TRBJ2-1, the V gene TRBV25-1. The CDR3 consists of 16 residues. CDR1 MGHDK and CDR2 SYGVNS come from the germline V gene. The CDR3 here is CASSDSRGSSYNEQFF.

Here the CDR3 reads CASRGSRGYYNEQFF. The chain links TRBV12-3 or TRBV12-4 to TRBJ2-1; the TCRdb call, TRBD1, lacks DNA for checking. The CDR3 consists of 15 residues.

This rearrangement joins TRBV6-5 to TRBJ2-4. Per germline, CDR1 MNHEY and CDR2 SVGAGI. The CDR3 runs to 11 residues. Here the CDR3 reads CASSFGNIQYF.

J is TRBJ2-5 and V is TRBV14; TCRdb designates TRBD2, a call that cannot be tested without DNA. The CDR3 is 18 amino acids. Germline V CDR1 and CDR2: SGHDN, FVKESK. The CDR3 protein is CASSRTPGLAGGKVTQYF.

V usage is TRBV12-3 or TRBV12-4 and J usage is TRBJ2-5; the D gene TCRdb calls, TRBD1, cannot be checked with no DNA. This CDR3 is 15 amino acids long. The CDR3 loop reads CASSPRQGGGETQYF.

The V and J genes are TRBV5-1 and TRBJ2-1; TCRdb picks TRBD1, but there is no DNA to check that call. The CDR3 loop spans 15 amino acids. The V gene's germline CDR1 is SGHRS and CDR2 YFSETQ. CDR3 region: CASSSRGLSDAEQFF. The full variable domain, in which reference TRBV5-1 and TRBJ2-1 provide the parts outside the CDR3, is KAGVTQTPRYLIKTRGQQVTLSCSPISGHRSVSWYQQTPGQGLQFLFEYFSETQRNKGNFPGRFSGRQFSNSRSEMNVSTLELGDSALYLCASSSRGLSDAEQFFGPGTRLTVL.

J is TRBJ2-2 and V is TRBV12-3 or TRBV12-4; absent DNA, TCRdb's TRBD2 call cannot be checked. This CDR3 is built from 15 residues. CDR3 loop: CASSLSGLGAGELFF.

The rearrangement joins TRBV29-1 to TRBJ2-5; the TRBD1 assignment by TCRdb is unverifiable without DNA. This CDR3 region has 12 residues. The germline V gene has CDR1 SQVTM and CDR2 ANQGSEA. The chain's CDR3 is CSVAERDRAQYF.

The chain has TRBV2 and TRBJ2-3. This CDR3 region has 12 residues. Germline loops: CDR1 SNHLY, CDR2 FYNNEI. The CDR3 sequence: CASMPSTDTQYF. Full variable domain (remainder filled in from reference TRBV2 and TRBJ2-3): EPEVTQTPSHQVTQMGQEVILRCVPISNHLYFYWYRQILGQKVEFLVSFYNNEISEKSEIFDDQFSVERPDGSNFTLKIRSTKLEDSAMYFCASMPSTDTQYFGPGTRLTVL.

The chain uses TRBV12-3 or TRBV12-4 and TRBJ2-3; the D gene TCRdb calls, TRBD1, cannot be checked with no DNA. There are 15 residues in the CDR3. This CDR3 reads CASSPGSEPTDTQYF.

The chain employs TRBV12-3 or TRBV12-4 and TRBJ1-5; the D call of TRBD1 rests on TCRdb alone, since no DNA is present to check it. The CDR3 length is 17 residues. The CDR3 loop is CASSLAGTGRSHQPQHF.

This chain joins TRBV10-3 and TRBJ2-2; the TCRdb D gene call, TRBD1, has no DNA to confirm it. The CDR3 length is 16 residues. Looked up from germline, CDR1 is ENHRY and CDR2 is SYGVKD. CDR3 region: CAITPRDIRNTGELFF.

The rearrangement links TRBV4-3 to TRBJ2-5; the TRBD1 assignment by TCRdb is unverifiable without DNA. Germline CDR1 is LGHNA and CDR2 is YSLEER. The CDR3 is made up of 15 amino acids. CDR3 sequence reads: CASSQGDDWGETQYF.

CDR3 protein: CASIPSRTYSGNTIYF. The V and J genes are TRBV2 and TRBJ1-3; with no DNA, the TCRdb D assignment of TRBD1 cannot be verified. Germline-derived CDR1 and CDR2 are SNHLY and FYNNEI. CDR3 length equals 16 residues.

This chain links TRBV5-1 with TRBJ2-3; TCRdb selects TRBD2, and the lack of DNA leaves this call unchecked. Germline CDR1 reads SGHRS; CDR2 reads YFSETQ. The CDR3 has 17 amino acids. The CDR3 reads CASSLEGGLAVTDTQYF.

V is TRBV9 and J is TRBJ2-7; lacking DNA, the TRBD1 call made by TCRdb goes unchecked. There are 15 residues in the CDR3. Germline V gene lookup returns CDR1 SGDLS and CDR2 YYNGEE. CDR3 protein: CASSGGTGPYYEQYF.

The rearrangement joins TRBV20-1 to TRBJ2-1; TCRdb reports TRBD2, a call that lacks DNA to check it against. Germline CDR1 is DFQATT and CDR2 is SNEGSKA (reference sequence). The length of the CDR3 is 16 residues. The CDR3 loop reads CSASPRTSGDYNEQFF.

The V call is TRBV4-1, the J call TRBJ2-3. There are 13 residues in the CDR3. The V gene's germline CDR1 is MGHRA and CDR2 YSYEKL. CDR3 sequence reads: CASSRNLADTQYF.